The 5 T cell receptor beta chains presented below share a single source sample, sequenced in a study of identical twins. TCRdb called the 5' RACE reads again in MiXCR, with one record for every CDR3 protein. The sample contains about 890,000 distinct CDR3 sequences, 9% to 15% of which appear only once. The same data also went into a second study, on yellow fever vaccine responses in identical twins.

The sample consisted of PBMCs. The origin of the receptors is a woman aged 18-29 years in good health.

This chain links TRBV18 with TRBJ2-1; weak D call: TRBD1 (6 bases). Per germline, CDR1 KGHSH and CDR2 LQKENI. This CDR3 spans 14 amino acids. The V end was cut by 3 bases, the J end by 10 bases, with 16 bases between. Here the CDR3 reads CASSPPPPGTEQFF. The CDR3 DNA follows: TGTGCCAGCTCACCCCCCCCTCCCGGGACAGAGCAGTTCTTC.

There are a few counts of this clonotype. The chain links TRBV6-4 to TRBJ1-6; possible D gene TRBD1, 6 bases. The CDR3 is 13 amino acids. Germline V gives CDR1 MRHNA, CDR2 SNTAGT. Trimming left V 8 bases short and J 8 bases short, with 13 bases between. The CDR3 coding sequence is TGTGCCAGCGGATGGACAGTAGATTCACCCCTCCACTTT. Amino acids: CASGWTVDSPLHF.

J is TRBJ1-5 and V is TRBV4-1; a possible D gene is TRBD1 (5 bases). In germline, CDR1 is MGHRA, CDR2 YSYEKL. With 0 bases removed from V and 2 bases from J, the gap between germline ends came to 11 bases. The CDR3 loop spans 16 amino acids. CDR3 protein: CASSQDQAGGNQPQHF. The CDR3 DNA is TGCGCCAGCAGCCAAGATCAGGCGGGGGGCAATCAGCCCCAGCATTTT.

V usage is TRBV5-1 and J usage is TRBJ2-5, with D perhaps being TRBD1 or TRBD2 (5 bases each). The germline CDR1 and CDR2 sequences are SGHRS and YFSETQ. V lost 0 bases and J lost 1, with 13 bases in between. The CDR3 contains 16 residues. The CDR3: CASSLAKGTVQETQYF. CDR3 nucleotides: TGCGCCAGCAGCTTGGCCAAAGGGACGGTCCAAGAGACCCAGTACTTC.

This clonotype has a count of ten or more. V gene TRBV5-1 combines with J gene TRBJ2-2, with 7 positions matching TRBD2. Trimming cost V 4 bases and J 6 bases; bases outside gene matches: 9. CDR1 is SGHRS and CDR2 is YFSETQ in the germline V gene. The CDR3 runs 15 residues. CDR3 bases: TGCGCCAGCAGCGGTCAACGGACTAGAGCCGGGGAGCTGTTTTTT. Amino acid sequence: CASSGQRTRAGELFF.